Listed below are T cell receptor beta chains from one sample, sequenced in a study of T cells in Graves' hyperthyroidism and ophthalmopathy. Via MiXCR, TCRdb re-called the multiplex PCR reads, giving one row per CDR3 protein. Among roughly 400,000 distinct CDR3 sequences listed, around a quarter were seen once. Sequenced sample: blood. These receptors originate from a middle-aged man with Graves' hyperthyroidism. CDR3s include the opening cysteine and the closing phenylalanine or tryptophan. The order of the fields is V gene, J gene, clone size, D gene, CDR3 DNA, CDR3 protein. D genes are given only for firm matches. A clone size is listed for some rows: how often the clone was seen (once, few, many), or a class if it is expanded.

v_gene: TRBV5-6
j_gene: TRBJ2-1
abundance: NA
d_gene: NA
CDR3nt: TGTGCCAGCCGCCGGGAGGGGGCCTCCTACAATGAGCAGTTCTTC
CDR3aa: CASRREGASYNEQFF

v_gene: TRBV27
j_gene: TRBJ1-3
abundance: NA
d_gene: NA
CDR3nt: TGTGCCAGCAGTTCCTCAACAGTCGGAAACACCATATATTTT
CDR3aa: CASSSSTVGNTIYF

v_gene: TRBV13
j_gene: TRBJ2-1
abundance: few
d_gene: TRBD2
CDR3nt: TGTGCCAGCAGCACGGGGACTAGCGGGAGTAATGAGCAGTTCTTC
CDR3aa: CASSTGTSGSNEQFF

v_gene: TRBV11-2
j_gene: TRBJ2-1
abundance: few
d_gene: TRBD2
CDR3nt: TGTGCCAGCAGCCCGGGACTAGCGGGAGTGGGGTTCTTC
CDR3aa: CASSPGLAGVGFF

v_gene: TRBV19
j_gene: TRBJ2-5
abundance: few
d_gene: NA
CDR3nt: TGTGCCAGTAGTATCTTTAGCAAAGAGACCCAGTACTTC
CDR3aa: CASSIFSKETQYF

v_gene: TRBV11-2
j_gene: TRBJ1-2
abundance: few
d_gene: NA
CDR3nt: TGTGCCAGCAGCTTAGACAACAGGGTAGCTAACTATGGCTACACCTTC
CDR3aa: CASSLDNRVANYGYTF

v_gene: TRBV3-1
j_gene: TRBJ2-7
abundance: NA
d_gene: TRBD1
CDR3nt: TGTGCCAGCAGCCAAAGTCTAGGACAGGCAAACGAGCAGTACTTC
CDR3aa: CASSQSLGQANEQYF

v_gene: TRBV19
j_gene: TRBJ2-7
abundance: few
d_gene: TRBD2
CDR3nt: TGTGCCAGTAGTATAGTGGCTAGCGGAACCTACGAGCAGTACTTC
CDR3aa: CASSIVASGTYEQYF

v_gene: TRBV27
j_gene: TRBJ1-4
abundance: NA
d_gene: TRBD1
CDR3nt: TGTGCCAGCAGTCAGAACCGGGACAGGGGTAATGAAAAACTGTTTTTT
CDR3aa: CASSQNRDRGNEKLFF

v_gene: TRBV28
j_gene: TRBJ1-3
abundance: NA
d_gene: NA
CDR3nt: TGTGCCAGCAGTTTCCCGCACACTGGGGGAAACACCATATATTTT
CDR3aa: CASSFPHTGGNTIYF

v_gene: TRBV5-1
j_gene: TRBJ2-7
abundance: many
d_gene: TRBD2
CDR3nt: TGCGCCAGCAGCAGTAGCGGGAGCCCCTACGAGCAGTACTTC
CDR3aa: CASSSSGSPYEQYF

v_gene: TRBV6-2/TRBV6-3
j_gene: TRBJ2-2
abundance: NA
d_gene: NA
CDR3nt: TGTGCCAGCAGTTCGCCTCCGCGGGGTGGGACCGGGGAGCTGTTTTTT
CDR3aa: CASSSPPRGGTGELFF

v_gene: TRBV29-1
j_gene: TRBJ2-7
abundance: NA
d_gene: NA
CDR3nt: TGCAGCGTTGTTTACAGTTCAGAACACGAGCAGTACTTC
CDR3aa: CSVVYSSEHEQYF

v_gene: TRBV27
j_gene: TRBJ2-7
abundance: few
d_gene: TRBD1
CDR3nt: TGTGCCAGCAGTTTATCCCGACAGGGCCAAAATGAGCAGTACTTC
CDR3aa: CASSLSRQGQNEQYF

v_gene: TRBV2
j_gene: TRBJ2-2
abundance: NA
d_gene: NA
CDR3nt: TGTGCCAGCAGTGAATTTGGGGGCGTTGGCGGGGAGCTGTTTTTT
CDR3aa: CASSEFGGVGGELFF

v_gene: TRBV24-1
j_gene: TRBJ2-5
abundance: few
d_gene: TRBD1
CDR3nt: TGTGCCACCGCAATCGGGACAGCCAAAGAGACCCAGTACTTC
CDR3aa: CATAIGTAKETQYF

v_gene: TRBV7-3
j_gene: TRBJ2-5
abundance: many
d_gene: TRBD1
CDR3nt: TGTGCCAGCAGCTTGGGACAGGGAGGCCAAGAGACCCAGTACTTC
CDR3aa: CASSLGQGGQETQYF

v_gene: TRBV12-3/TRBV12-4
j_gene: TRBJ2-3
abundance: many
d_gene: NA
CDR3nt: TGTGCCAGCAGTTTACCGGGTAATACGCAGTATTTT
CDR3aa: CASSLPGNTQYF

v_gene: TRBV5-1
j_gene: TRBJ2-3
abundance: NA
d_gene: TRBD2
CDR3nt: TGCGCCAGCAGCCGGCGGGAGACAGATACGCAGTATTTT
CDR3aa: CASSRRETDTQYF

v_gene: TRBV5-4
j_gene: TRBJ2-1
abundance: few
d_gene: TRBD2
CDR3nt: TGTGCCAGCAGCGCTACTAGCGAATGGTACAATGAGCAGTTCTTC
CDR3aa: CASSATSEWYNEQFF

v_gene: TRBV3-1
j_gene: TRBJ2-4
abundance: few
d_gene: TRBD2
CDR3nt: TGTGCCAGCACCCAGGATAGCGGGGGGGGAAGCATTCAGTACTTC
CDR3aa: CASTQDSGGGSIQYF

v_gene: TRBV20-1
j_gene: TRBJ2-7
abundance: many
d_gene: TRBD1
CDR3nt: TGCAGTGCAGTCGCCCGGGACAGGGGCACCTACGAGCAGTACTTC
CDR3aa: CSAVARDRGTYEQYF

v_gene: TRBV12-5
j_gene: TRBJ2-1
abundance: few
d_gene: NA
CDR3nt: TGTGCTAGTGGTTTGGTACTATCGATGAGTTTCCATGAGCAGTTCTTC
CDR3aa: CASGLVLSMSFHEQFF

v_gene: TRBV28
j_gene: TRBJ2-1
abundance: many
d_gene: NA
CDR3nt: TGTGCCAGCAGTCAGAGGATGGGTACGCGATGGGTGAATGAGCAGTTCTTC
CDR3aa: CASSQRMGTRWVNEQFF

v_gene: TRBV20-1
j_gene: TRBJ2-7
abundance: NA
d_gene: NA
CDR3nt: TGCAGTGCTAGAGATTCGAGTAGCGGAAGAGGCTACGAGCAGTACTTC
CDR3aa: CSARDSSSGRGYEQYF

v_gene: TRBV6-1
j_gene: TRBJ1-3
abundance: NA
d_gene: NA
CDR3nt: TGTGCCAGCAGTGCGGACAGCGGATCTGGAAACACCATATATTTT
CDR3aa: CASSADSGSGNTIYF

v_gene: TRBV2
j_gene: TRBJ2-1
abundance: many
d_gene: NA
CDR3nt: TGTGCCAGCAGTGAGAGTGGGATACGAAGCAATGAGCAGTTCTTC
CDR3aa: CASSESGIRSNEQFF

v_gene: TRBV7-9
j_gene: TRBJ2-7
abundance: NA
d_gene: NA
CDR3nt: TGTGCCAGCAGCCAAGGTCTTGACTCTACCTACGAGCAGTACTTC
CDR3aa: CASSQGLDSTYEQYF

v_gene: TRBV6-1
j_gene: TRBJ1-1
abundance: NA
d_gene: NA
CDR3nt: TGTGCCAGCAGTGAATACGTTTGGGGGGTCACCGGGGGGAACACTGAAGCTTTCTTT
CDR3aa: CASSEYVWGVTGGNTEAFF

v_gene: TRBV6-5
j_gene: TRBJ1-5
abundance: NA
d_gene: TRBD1
CDR3nt: TGTGCCAGCAGTTATACAGGGGACCATCAGCCCCAGCATTTT
CDR3aa: CASSYTGDHQPQHF

v_gene: TRBV28
j_gene: TRBJ2-2
abundance: NA
d_gene: NA
CDR3nt: TGTGCCAGCAGTTTTAGGCTAGTCACTGGATTGAACACCGGGGAGCTGTTTTTT
CDR3aa: CASSFRLVTGLNTGELFF